This T cell receptor beta chain was documented in a study of human T cells and chemical hapten exposure. Study in general: Patches with 0.01% DPC went on the upper back, and the tests were read at 6 days. Mainly, slight library volume differences in the pool made TCR yields vary.

Germline V gene data show CDR1 as LGHNA and CDR2 as YNFKEQ. The CDR3 is made up of 14 amino acids. The V gene lost 3 bases and the J gene lost 6 bases, with 15 bases spanning the gap. This clonotype turned up a few times. Specified time point: patch test 3, about 24 weeks after DPC sensitization. Regarding treatment: therapeutic diphenylcyclopropenone sensitization with weekly scalp DPC. MiXCR, applied by TCRdb to the RACE reads, yields one record per CDR3 protein. The sample consists of 90,000 to 140,000 distinct CDR3 sequences, around 35% of them appearing once. This chain joins TRBV4-2 and TRBJ2-7; the D is unclear. The clonotype was recovered from a middle-aged man with alopecia areata. Some clones in this sample may be carry-over from other donors' samples. This sample comprised whole blood, obtained in connection with sensitization to the hapten diphenylcyclopropenone (DPC). For the CDR3, the DNA is TGTGCCAGCAGCCAGGCGGATCGTGTAGGCGAGCAGTACTTC. Translated, it gives CASSQADRVGEQYF.